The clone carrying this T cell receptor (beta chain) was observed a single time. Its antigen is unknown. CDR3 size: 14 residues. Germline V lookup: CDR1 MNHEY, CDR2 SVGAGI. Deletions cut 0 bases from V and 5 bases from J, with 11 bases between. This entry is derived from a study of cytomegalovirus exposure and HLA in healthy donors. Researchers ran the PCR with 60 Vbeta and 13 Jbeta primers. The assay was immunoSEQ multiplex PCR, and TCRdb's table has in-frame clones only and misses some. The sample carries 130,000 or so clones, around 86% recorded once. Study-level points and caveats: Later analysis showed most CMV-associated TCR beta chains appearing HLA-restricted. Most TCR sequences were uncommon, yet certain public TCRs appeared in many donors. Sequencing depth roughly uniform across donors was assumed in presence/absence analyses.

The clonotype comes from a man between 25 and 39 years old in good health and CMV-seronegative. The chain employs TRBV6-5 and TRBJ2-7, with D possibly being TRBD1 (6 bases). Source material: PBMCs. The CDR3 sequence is CASSYSAGADEQYF. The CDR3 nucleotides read TGTGCCAGCAGTTACTCTGCAGGGGCGGACGAGCAGTACTTC.